These T cell receptor beta chains were read from a single sample in a study of blood T cell repertoires in COVID-19. Measured with immunoSEQ multiplex PCR; TCRdb has only the in-frame clones, and not every one. Of approximately 220,000 clones in the sample, more than 75% were seen once. Sequencing was carried out using PBMCs or T cells enriched from blood (not recorded which). These receptors all come from a middle-aged woman with acute COVID-19. The CDR3 runs from the conserved cysteine through the conserved F or W. A D gene is named only where the DNA matches it firmly. The size of a clone is reported for some rows only, either as once, few or many, or as a class for expanded clones.

>TRBV14|TRBJ1-1|TRBD1|.
TGTGCCAGCAGCCTGGACAGGGTTAATGAAGCTTTCTTT
CASSLDRVNEAFF
>TRBV24-1|TRBJ2-7|TRBD1|.
TGTGCCACCAGTGACCCCGCCGGCGACAGGGCCTACGAGCAGTACTTC
CATSDPAGDRAYEQYF
>TRBV3-1/TRBV3-2|TRBJ1-2|TRBD1|.
TGTGCCAGCAGCAATACAGGGGTCGGCTATGGCTACACCTTC
CASSNTGVGYGYTF
>TRBV24-1|TRBJ2-2|TRBD1|.
TGTGCCACCAGTGATTTGTGGGGGACAGGGAGGCTGTTTTTT
CATSDLWGTGRLFF
>TRBV28|TRBJ1-2|TRBD1|few
TGTGCCAGCCTCAGAGGTCCGGGACAGGGACCTAACTATGGCTACACCTTC
CASLRGPGQGPNYGYTF
>TRBV7-9|TRBJ2-1|.|.
TGTGCCAGCAGCGCGCGCGGTCCCATCTACAATGAGCAGTTCTTC
CASSARGPIYNEQFF
>TRBV2|TRBJ2-2|.|.
TGTGCCAGCCGGGGGACGGCGAACACCGGGGAGCTGTTTTTT
CASRGTANTGELFF
>TRBV20-1|TRBJ2-5|TRBD2|.
TGCAGTGCTAGTCGAGGGCTAGCGGGCGTTGAGACCCAGTACTTC
CSASRGLAGVETQYF
>TRBV18|TRBJ2-3|TRBD2|.
TGTGCCAGCTCAATGGGACTAGCCAACACAGATACGCAGTATTTT
CASSMGLANTDTQYF
>TRBV7-9|TRBJ2-3|.|.
TGTGCCAGCAGCTTAGCGTCGGTTTCAGATACGCAGTATTTT
CASSLASVSDTQYF
>TRBV30|TRBJ1-2|TRBD1|.
TGTGCCTGGAGCCAGCTTATAGACAGGGGGCTCAACTATGGCTACACCTTC
CAWSQLIDRGLNYGYTF
>TRBV9|TRBJ2-5|TRBD2|.
TGTGCCAGCAGCGTTTCAGCGGGAGGGCCGGGGCAAGAGACCCAGTACTTC
CASSVSAGGPGQETQYF
>TRBV27|TRBJ2-7|TRBD1|.
TGTGCCAGCAGTTTATTGGGACAGGGGACCTACGAGCAGTACTTC
CASSLLGQGTYEQYF
>TRBV20-1|TRBJ2-7|.|.
TGCAGTGCTAGAGATCAGTTGGAGCAGTACTTC
CSARDQLEQYF
>TRBV6-5|TRBJ2-1|TRBD2|.
TGTGCCAGCAGAAAGGGACTAGCGGTCGGAGAGCAGTTCTTC
CASRKGLAVGEQFF
>TRBV27|TRBJ1-5|.|.
TGTGCCAGCAGTTTGGCAGGGGATCAGCCCCAGCATTTT
CASSLAGDQPQHF
>TRBV7-2|TRBJ2-3|.|once
TGTGCCAGCAGGCCTTGGAGGGTGATAGGAACAGATACGCAGTATTTT
CASRPWRVIGTDTQYF
>TRBV19|TRBJ2-7|.|.
TGTGCCAGTAGAATGAGCGGGTCCCCTAGCGAGCAGTACTTC
CASRMSGSPSEQYF
>TRBV15|TRBJ1-1|TRBD1|.
TGTGCCACCAGCAGAGATCTTAGTAGGAACAGGGGACAGACTGAAGCTTTCTTT
CATSRDLSRNRGQTEAFF
>TRBV7-9|TRBJ2-5|.|.
TGTGCCGGTACAATGGCTAGCGTCCAAGAGACCCAGTACTTC
CAGTMASVQETQYF
>TRBV29-1|TRBJ1-2|TRBD1|.
TGCAGCGTAGGGGACAGGGGCCTTGACGGCTACACCTTC
CSVGDRGLDGYTF
>TRBV2|TRBJ1-1|.|once
TGTGCCAGCAGGGGGGTGGGAGGCGGCGGCTCTGAAGCTTTCTTT
CASRGVGGGGSEAFF
>TRBV7-2|TRBJ1-2|TRBD1|once
TGTGCCAGCAGCTTAGCAAGGACAGGGGAAGGCTACACCTTC
CASSLARTGEGYTF
>TRBV28|TRBJ2-3|.|.
TGTGCCAGCAGTTCGGTCACAGATACGCAGTATTTT
CASSSVTDTQYF
>TRBV3-1/TRBV3-2|TRBJ2-2|.|.
TGTGCCAGCAGCCAACAGAGTAGCTGGAACACCGGGGAGCTGTTTTTT
CASSQQSSWNTGELFF
>TRBV6-5|TRBJ1-5|TRBD1|few
TGTGCCAGCAGTTCCGGGACAGGGAATCAGCCCCAGCATTTT
CASSSGTGNQPQHF
>TRBV6-4|TRBJ1-2|.|.
TGTGCCAGCAGCAGAGCGGCCCCGGGCCTTATGGGCTATGGCTACACCTTC
CASSRAAPGLMGYGYTF
>TRBV5-6|TRBJ2-2|TRBD1|.
TGTGCCAGCAGCTGGGGACAGACGAACACCGGGGAGCTGTTTTTT
CASSWGQTNTGELFF
>TRBV9|TRBJ1-5|TRBD1|few
TGTGCCAGCAGCGTCGGGACAGGAGACAATCAGCCCCAGCATTTT
CASSVGTGDNQPQHF
>TRBV7-2|TRBJ1-4|.|.
TGTGCCAGCACTCGCGGAGCAACTAATGAAAAACTGTTTTTT
CASTRGATNEKLFF
>TRBV5-1|TRBJ1-2|.|.
TGCGCCAGCAGGTTGTACTCCCGGGGAGACTATGGCTACACCTTC
CASRLYSRGDYGYTF
>TRBV2|TRBJ2-1|TRBD2|.
TGTGCCAGTCGGGAGCGGCTAGCGGGATACAATGAGCAGTTCTTC
CASRERLAGYNEQFF
>TRBV28|TRBJ1-2|.|.
TGTGCCAGCAGTTCATTACAGGGTCTAGACTATGGCTACACCTTC
CASSSLQGLDYGYTF
>TRBV6-5|TRBJ1-1|.|.
TGTGCCAGCAGTAAGACAGGCTCTGAAGCTTTCTTT
CASSKTGSEAFF
>TRBV30|TRBJ1-2|.|.
TGTGCCTGGATGGAGGGTGGCTATGGCTACACCTTC
CAWMEGGYGYTF
>TRBV11-2|TRBJ2-1|TRBD2|.
TGTGCCAGCAGCTTAGTCAGCGGGAGGGTTGATGAGCAGTTCTTC
CASSLVSGRVDEQFF
>TRBV12-3/TRBV12-4|TRBJ2-1|.|.
TGTGCCAGCAGGCCACTAGGCTACAATGAGCAGTTCTTC
CASRPLGYNEQFF
>TRBV5-6|TRBJ1-4|TRBD1|.
TGTGCCAGCAGCTTCGGGACAGGGGCTAATGAAAAACTGTTTTTT
CASSFGTGANEKLFF
>TRBV5-6|TRBJ1-2|.|.
TGTGCCAGCAGCGGCGGGTCACCGAACTATGGCTACACCTTC
CASSGGSPNYGYTF
>TRBV7-8|TRBJ2-7|TRBD1|.
TGTGCCAGCAGCCCCCCAGGGGGCTCTTACGAGCAGTACTTC
CASSPPGGSYEQYF